This paragraph covers one T cell receptor beta chain sequence. What it binds is unknown. Trimming left V 0 bases short and J 16 bases short, with 27 bases between. There are 16 residues in the CDR3. Germline loops: CDR1 DFQATT, CDR2 SNEGSKA (reference sequence). The data were obtained in a study of molecular identifiers for immune sequencing clone quantification. Study-wide findings and caveats: Because of identical TCR molecules sharing a barcode, sizes of highly expanded clones could be underestimated.

Previously published methods and listed TCR primers were used for the bulk TCR libraries. TCRdb recomputed calls from the PCR reads with MiXCR, one row per CDR3 protein. This sample carries 9,500 to 15,000 distinct CDR3 sequences, 15% to 20% of them seen once, and the ten largest clones take 1.5%. With RNA at 10%, 30% or 50%, naive CD8 libraries came from roughly 20,000 to 1,000,000 sorted cells. For naive CD8 T cells, sorting used the CD8+CD4-CCR7+CD45RA+ phenotype. This receptor was obtained from a human donor in good health. Some libraries in this study had Jurkat cell RNA spiked in. The sequenced sample consisted of naive CD8+ T cells from blood, with Jurkat cell RNA spiked in. Sample subset: FACS-sorted CD8+CD4-CCR7+CD45RA+ naive T cells. The chain joins TRBV20-1 to TRBJ2-2; TRBD2 is a possible D gene (7 bases). CDR3 in amino acids: CSARDRAQANTGGPFF. The CDR3 bases are TGCAGTGCTAGAGACCGGGCCCAAGCTAACACCGGGGGGCCGTTTTTT.